This TCR beta chain was found in a study of identical twins. Study-level findings and limits: Analyses based on zero insertions could be partly confounded by invariant MAIT and iNKT cells.

Template switching added a universal primer binding site, and final cDNA carried unique molecular identifiers. TCRdb processed the 5' RACE reads anew with MiXCR; each CDR3 protein has one entry. Of approximately 410,000 distinct CDR3 sequences in the sample, approximately 18% were seen once. This clonotype came up many times. Antigen: not known. Germline V gives CDR1 SGHAT, CDR2 FQNNGV. The CDR3 is made up of 14 amino acids. V lost 5 bases to trimming and J lost 3 bases, with 13 bases between them. This receptor was obtained from a man aged 50 or older in good health. Specimen: naive T cells sorted from blood. V and J are TRBV11-2 and TRBJ1-2, with D possibly matching TRBD1 (5 bases). This CDR3 is CASSQYGRDYGYTF. The CDR3 DNA follows: TGTGCCAGCAGCCAATATGGCAGGGACTATGGCTACACCTTC. Looking up the rest from reference TRBV11-2 and TRBJ1-2 gives the full variable domain: EAGVAQSPRYKIIEKRQSVAFWCNPISGHATLYWYQQILGQGPKLLIQFQNNGVVDDSQLPKDRFSAERLKGVDSTLKIQPAKLEDSAVYLCASSQYGRDYGYTFGSGTRLTVV.